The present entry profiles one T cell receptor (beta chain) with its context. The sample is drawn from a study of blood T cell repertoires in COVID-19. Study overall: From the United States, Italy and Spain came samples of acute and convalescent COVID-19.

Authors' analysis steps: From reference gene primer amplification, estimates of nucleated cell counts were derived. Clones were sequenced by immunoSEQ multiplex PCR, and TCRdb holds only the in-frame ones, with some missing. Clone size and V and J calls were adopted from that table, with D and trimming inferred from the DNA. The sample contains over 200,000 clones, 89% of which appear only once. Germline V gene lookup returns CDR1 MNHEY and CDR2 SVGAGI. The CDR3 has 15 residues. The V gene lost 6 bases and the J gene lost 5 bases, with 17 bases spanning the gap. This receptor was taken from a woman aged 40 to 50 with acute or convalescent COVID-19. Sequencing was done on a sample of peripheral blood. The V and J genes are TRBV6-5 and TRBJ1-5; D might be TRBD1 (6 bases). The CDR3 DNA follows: TGTGCCAGCAGGGCGCCAGGGCAGGGGCATCAGCCCCAGCATTTT. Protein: CASRAPGQGHQPQHF.